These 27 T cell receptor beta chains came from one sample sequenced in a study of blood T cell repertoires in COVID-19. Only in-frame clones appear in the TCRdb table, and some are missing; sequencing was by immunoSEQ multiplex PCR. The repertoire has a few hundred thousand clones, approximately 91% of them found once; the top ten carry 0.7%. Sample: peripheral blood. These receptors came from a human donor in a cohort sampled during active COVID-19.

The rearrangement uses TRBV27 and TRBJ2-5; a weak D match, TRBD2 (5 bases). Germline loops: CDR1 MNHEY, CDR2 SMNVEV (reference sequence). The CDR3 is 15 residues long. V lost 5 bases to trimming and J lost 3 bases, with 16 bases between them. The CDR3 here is CASSGRGVGEETQYF. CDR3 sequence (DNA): TGTGCCAGCAGTGGCCGGGGAGTAGGCGAAGAGACCCAGTACTTC.

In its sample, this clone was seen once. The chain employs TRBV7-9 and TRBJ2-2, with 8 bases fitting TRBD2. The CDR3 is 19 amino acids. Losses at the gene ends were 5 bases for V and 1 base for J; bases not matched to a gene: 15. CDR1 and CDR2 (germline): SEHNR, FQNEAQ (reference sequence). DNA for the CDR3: TGTGCCAGCAGCCCCGCCCTAGGTAGCGGGGATTTGAACACCGGGGAGCTGTTTTTT. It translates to CASSPALGSGDLNTGELFF. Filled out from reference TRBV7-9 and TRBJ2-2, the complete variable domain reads DTGVSQNPRHKITKRGQNVTFRCDPISEHNRLYWYRQTLGQGPEFLTYFQNEAQLEKSRLLSDRFSAERPKGSFSTLEIQRTEQGDSAMYLCASSPALGSGDLNTGELFFGEGSRLTVL.

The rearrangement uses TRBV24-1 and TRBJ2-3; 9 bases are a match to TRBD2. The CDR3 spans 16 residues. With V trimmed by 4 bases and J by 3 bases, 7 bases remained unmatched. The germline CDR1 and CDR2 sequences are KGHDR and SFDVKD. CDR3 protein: CATSDPGSGRTDTQYF. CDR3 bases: TGTGCCACCAGTGACCCGGGTAGCGGGAGAACAGATACGCAGTATTTT.

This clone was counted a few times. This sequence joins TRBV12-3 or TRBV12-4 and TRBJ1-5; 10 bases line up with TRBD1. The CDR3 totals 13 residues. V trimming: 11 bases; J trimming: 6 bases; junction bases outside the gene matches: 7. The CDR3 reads CAGSRDRGQPQHF. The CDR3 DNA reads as TGTGCCGGGAGCCGGGACAGGGGTCAGCCCCAGCATTTT.

This chain's CDR3 is CASRQRGLLWEQYF. CDR3 DNA: TGTGCCAGCAGGCAGAGAGGCCTCCTTTGGGAGCAGTACTTC. V and J are TRBV28 and TRBJ2-7; no definite D call. The CDR3 runs to 14 residues. The germline CDR1 and CDR2 sequences are MDHEN and SYDVKM. V was shortened by 6 bases and J by 7 bases, with 19 bases between the two germline ends.

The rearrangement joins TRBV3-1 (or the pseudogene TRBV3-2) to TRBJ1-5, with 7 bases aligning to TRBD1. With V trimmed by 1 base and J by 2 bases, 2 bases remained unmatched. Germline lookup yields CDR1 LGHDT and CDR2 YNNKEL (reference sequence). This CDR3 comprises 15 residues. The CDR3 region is CASSQGQGGNQPQHF. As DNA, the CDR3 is TGTGCCAGCAGCCAAGGACAGGGAGGCAATCAGCCCCAGCATTTT.

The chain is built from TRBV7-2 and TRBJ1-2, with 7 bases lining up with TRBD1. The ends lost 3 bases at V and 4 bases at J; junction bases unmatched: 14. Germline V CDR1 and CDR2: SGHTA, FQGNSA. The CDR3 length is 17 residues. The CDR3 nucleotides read TGTGCCAGCAGCTTTCGGGCCACAGGGGTCACCGGCTATGGCTACACCTTC. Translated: CASSFRATGVTGYGYTF.

In nucleotides, the CDR3 is TGTGCCAGCAGCTCACGACAGGGGAGCCCCTACAATGAGCAGTTCTTC. Amino acid sequence: CASSSRQGSPYNEQFF. The gene calls are TRBV7-8 and TRBJ2-1; 8 positions agree with TRBD1. Trimming cost V 4 bases and J 2 bases; bases outside gene matches: 7. CDR3 length: 16 residues. The germline gives CDR1 SGHVS, CDR2 FQNEAQ.

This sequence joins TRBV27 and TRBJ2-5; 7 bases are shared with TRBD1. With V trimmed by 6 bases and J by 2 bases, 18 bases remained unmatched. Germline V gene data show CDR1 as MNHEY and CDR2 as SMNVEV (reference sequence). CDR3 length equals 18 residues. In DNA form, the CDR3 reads TGTGCCAGCAGCCCTCTTACGACAGGGCGGTGGGGACAAGAGACCCAGTACTTC. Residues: CASSPLTTGRWGQETQYF.

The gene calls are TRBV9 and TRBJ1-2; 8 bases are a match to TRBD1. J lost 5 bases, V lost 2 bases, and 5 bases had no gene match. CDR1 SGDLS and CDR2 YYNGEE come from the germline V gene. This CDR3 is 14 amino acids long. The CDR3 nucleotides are TGTGCCAGCAGCGTTGGGACAGGATCTTATGGCTACACCTTC. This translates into CASSVGTGSYGYTF.

DNA of the CDR3: TGCGCCAGCAGCCTAGGTCCCCGGGATCCCGGGCGGTTCTTC. The encoded protein is CASSLGPRDPGRFF. This chain connects TRBV5-1 to TRBJ2-1; a weak D match, TRBD2 (5 bases). This CDR3 spans 14 amino acids. Germline CDR1 SGHRS, CDR2 YFSETQ. Between the trimmed V and J ends, which lost 4 bases and 15 bases, there was a span of 23 bases.

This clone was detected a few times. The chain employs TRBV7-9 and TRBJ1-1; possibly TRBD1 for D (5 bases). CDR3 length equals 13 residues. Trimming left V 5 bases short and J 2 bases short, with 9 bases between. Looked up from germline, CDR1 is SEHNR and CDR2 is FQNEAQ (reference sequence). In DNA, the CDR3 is TGTGCCAGCAGCCGGGGGACTAACACTGAAGCTTTCTTT. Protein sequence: CASSRGTNTEAFF.

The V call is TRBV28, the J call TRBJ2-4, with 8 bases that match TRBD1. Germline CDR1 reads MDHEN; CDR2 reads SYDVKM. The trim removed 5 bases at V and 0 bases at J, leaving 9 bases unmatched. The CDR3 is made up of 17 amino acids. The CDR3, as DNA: TGTGCCAGCAGTCCCCAGGGACAGGCGCTAGCCAAAAACATTCAGTACTTC. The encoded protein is CASSPQGQALAKNIQYF.

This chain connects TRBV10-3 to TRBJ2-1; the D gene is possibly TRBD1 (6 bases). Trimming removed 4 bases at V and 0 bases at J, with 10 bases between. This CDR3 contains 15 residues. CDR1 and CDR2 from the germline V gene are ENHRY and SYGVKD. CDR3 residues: CAISAGQSSYNEQFF. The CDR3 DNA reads TGTGCCATCAGTGCTGGACAGAGCTCCTACAATGAGCAGTTCTTC.

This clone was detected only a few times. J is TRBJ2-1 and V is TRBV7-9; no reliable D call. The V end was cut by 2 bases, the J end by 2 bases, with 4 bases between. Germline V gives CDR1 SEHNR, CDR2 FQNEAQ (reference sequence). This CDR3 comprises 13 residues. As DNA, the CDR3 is TGTGCCAGCAGCTTAACAACCTACAATGAGCAGTTCTTC. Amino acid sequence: CASSLTTYNEQFF. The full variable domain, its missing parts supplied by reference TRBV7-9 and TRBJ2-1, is DTGVSQNPRHKITKRGQNVTFRCDPISEHNRLYWYRQTLGQGPEFLTYFQNEAQLEKSRLLSDRFSAERPKGSFSTLEIQRTEQGDSAMYLCASSLTTYNEQFFGPGTRLTVL.

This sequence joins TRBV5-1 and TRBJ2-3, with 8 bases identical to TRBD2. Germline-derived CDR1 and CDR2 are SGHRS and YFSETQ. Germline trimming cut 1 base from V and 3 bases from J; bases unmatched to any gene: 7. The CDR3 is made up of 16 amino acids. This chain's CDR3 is CASSLQRGSLTDTQYF. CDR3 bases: TGCGCCAGCAGCTTGCAGCGGGGGAGCCTTACAGATACGCAGTATTTT. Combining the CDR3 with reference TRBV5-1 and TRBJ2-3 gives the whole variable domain KAGVTQTPRYLIKTRGQQVTLSCSPISGHRSVSWYQQTPGQGLQFLFEYFSETQRNKGNFPGRFSGRQFSNSRSEMNVSTLELGDSALYLCASSLQRGSLTDTQYFGPGTRLTVL.

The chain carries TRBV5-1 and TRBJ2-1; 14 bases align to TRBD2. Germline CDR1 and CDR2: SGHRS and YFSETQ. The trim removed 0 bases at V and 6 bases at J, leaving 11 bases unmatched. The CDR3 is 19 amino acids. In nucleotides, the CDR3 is TGCGCCAGCAGCTTGGTTCCCCGGGGACTAGCGGGAGCAGGCAATGAGCAGTTCTTC. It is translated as CASSLVPRGLAGAGNEQFF.

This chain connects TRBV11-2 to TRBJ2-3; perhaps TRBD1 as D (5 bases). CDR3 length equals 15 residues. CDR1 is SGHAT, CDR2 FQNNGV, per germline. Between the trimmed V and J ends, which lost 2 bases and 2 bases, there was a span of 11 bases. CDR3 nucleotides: TGTGCCAGCAGCTTAAATACAGGAGTCACAGATACGCAGTATTTT. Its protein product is CASSLNTGVTDTQYF.

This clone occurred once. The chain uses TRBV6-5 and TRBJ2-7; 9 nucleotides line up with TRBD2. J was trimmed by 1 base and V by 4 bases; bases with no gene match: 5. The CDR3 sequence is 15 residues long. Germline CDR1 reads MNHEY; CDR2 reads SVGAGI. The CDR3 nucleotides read TGTGCCAGCAGTTCACTTGGACTAGCGTCCTACGAGCAGTACTTC. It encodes CASSSLGLASYEQYF.

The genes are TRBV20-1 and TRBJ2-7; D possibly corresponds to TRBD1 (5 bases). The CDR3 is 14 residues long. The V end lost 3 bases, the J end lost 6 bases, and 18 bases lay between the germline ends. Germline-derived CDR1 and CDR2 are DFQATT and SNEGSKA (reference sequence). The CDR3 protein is CSASPGSRVGEQYF. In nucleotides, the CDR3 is TGCAGTGCTAGTCCTGGTAGCAGGGTAGGCGAGCAGTACTTC.

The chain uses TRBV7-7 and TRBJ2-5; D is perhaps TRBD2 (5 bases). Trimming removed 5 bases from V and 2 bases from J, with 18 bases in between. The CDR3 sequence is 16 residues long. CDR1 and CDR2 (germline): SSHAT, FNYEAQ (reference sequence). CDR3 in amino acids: CASSPMSSGAQETQYF. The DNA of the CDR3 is TGTGCCAGCAGCCCCATGAGCAGCGGAGCTCAAGAGACCCAGTACTTC.

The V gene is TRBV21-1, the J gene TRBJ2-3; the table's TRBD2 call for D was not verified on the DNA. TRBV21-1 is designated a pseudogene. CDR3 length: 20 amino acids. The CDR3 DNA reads TGTGCCAGCATCTTCCCACGACTAGCGGGAGGTTTCCTCCCCACAGATACGCAGTATTTT. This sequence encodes CASIFPRLAGGFLPTDTQYF.

CDR3 protein: CASSDAQGYEQYF. As DNA, the CDR3 is TGTGCCAGCAGCGACGCTCAGGGGTACGAGCAGTACTTC. The gene calls are TRBV9 and TRBJ2-7, with a possible D match to TRBD1 (6 bases). Trimming pared 3 bases from V and 4 bases from J, leaving 11 bases between. CDR1 is SGDLS and CDR2 is YYNGEE in the germline V gene. The CDR3 is made up of 13 amino acids.

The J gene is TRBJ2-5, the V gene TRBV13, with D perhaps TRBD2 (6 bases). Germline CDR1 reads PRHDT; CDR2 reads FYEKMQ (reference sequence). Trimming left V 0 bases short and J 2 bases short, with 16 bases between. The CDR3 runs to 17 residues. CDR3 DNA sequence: TGTGCCAGCAGCTTAGGCCATTCGGGGGAAGGACAAGAGACCCAGTACTTC. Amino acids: CASSLGHSGEGQETQYF.

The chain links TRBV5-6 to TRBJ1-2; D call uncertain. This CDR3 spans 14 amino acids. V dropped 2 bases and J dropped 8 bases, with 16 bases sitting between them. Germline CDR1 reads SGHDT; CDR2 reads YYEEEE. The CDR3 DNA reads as TGTGCCAGCAGCTTCGGTCGGCGGCATGACGGCTACACCTTC. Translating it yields CASSFGRRHDGYTF.

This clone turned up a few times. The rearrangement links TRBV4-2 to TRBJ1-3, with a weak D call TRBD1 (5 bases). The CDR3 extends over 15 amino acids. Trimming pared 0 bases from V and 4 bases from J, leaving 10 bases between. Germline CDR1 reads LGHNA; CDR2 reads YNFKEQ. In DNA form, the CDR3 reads TGTGCCAGCAGCCAAGAACGGGACTTCGGAAACACCATATATTTT. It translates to CASSQERDFGNTIYF.

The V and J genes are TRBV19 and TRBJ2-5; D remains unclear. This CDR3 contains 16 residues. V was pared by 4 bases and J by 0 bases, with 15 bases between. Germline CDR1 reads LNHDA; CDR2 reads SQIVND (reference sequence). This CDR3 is CASSKAGESYQETQYF. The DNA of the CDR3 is TGTGCCAGTAGTAAAGCAGGCGAATCCTACCAAGAGACCCAGTACTTC.